This T cell receptor (beta chain) comes out of a study of blood T cell repertoires in COVID-19. Study-wide background: Samples taken during acute and convalescent COVID-19 were collected in the United States, Italy and Spain. In each case, the material was cDNA or gDNA derived from T cells, B-cell-depleted T cells, or PBMCs.

Germline CDR1 and CDR2: SGHRS and YFSETQ. The junction had 7 bases not matched to a gene; V was cut back by 0 bases and J by 5 bases. The CDR3 covers 15 residues. As originally analysed: Amplified reference gene primers provided the basis for estimating nucleated cell counts. The data were produced by immunoSEQ multiplex PCR, yet TCRdb's version contains in-frame clones alone and is incomplete. V, J and clone size were drawn from that table, and D and trimming were deduced from the DNA. The sample gives tens of thousands of clones, 82% of which show up once; approximately 15% is in the top ten. The rearrangement joins TRBV5-1 to TRBJ2-5, with TRBD2 matching 7 bases. The sample taken for sequencing was peripheral blood. The TCR comes from a woman older than 75 with acute or convalescent COVID-19. CDR3 amino acids: CASSLEGLPQETQYF. The CDR3 coding sequence is TGCGCCAGCAGCTTGGAGGGACTACCTCAGGAGACCCAGTACTTC.